The clone carrying this T cell receptor beta chain was seen once. Data came from immunoSEQ multiplex PCR; TCRdb stores just in-frame clones and leaves some out. The table shows about 97,000 clones, with over 95% occurring only once. Germline CDR1 reads SGDLS; CDR2 reads YYNGEE. This CDR3 has 14 residues. The germline V and J ends were trimmed by 0 bases and 10 bases, with 13 bases remaining between them. This sample was taken from a study of technical replicates of blood from a few donors. Sequenced: T cells isolated from PBMCs. The sequence derives from a human donor in good health. The rearrangement uses TRBV9 and TRBJ2-2, with D unresolved. Here the CDR3 reads CASSVGTDPEELFF. In nucleotides, the CDR3 is TGTGCCAGCAGCGTAGGAACAGACCCGGAGGAGCTGTTTTTT.